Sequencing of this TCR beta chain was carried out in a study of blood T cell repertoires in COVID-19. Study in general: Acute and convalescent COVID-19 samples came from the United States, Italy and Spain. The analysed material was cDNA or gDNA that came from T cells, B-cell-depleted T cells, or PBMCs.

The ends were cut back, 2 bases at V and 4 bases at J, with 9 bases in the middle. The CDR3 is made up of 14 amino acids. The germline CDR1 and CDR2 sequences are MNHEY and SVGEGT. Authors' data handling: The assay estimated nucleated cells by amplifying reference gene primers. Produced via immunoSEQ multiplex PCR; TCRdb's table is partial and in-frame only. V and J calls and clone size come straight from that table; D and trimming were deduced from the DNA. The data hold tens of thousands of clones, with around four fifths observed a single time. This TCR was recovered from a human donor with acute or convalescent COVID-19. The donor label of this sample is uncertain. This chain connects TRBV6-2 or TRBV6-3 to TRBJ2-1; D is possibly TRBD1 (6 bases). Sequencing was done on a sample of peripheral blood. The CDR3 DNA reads TGTGCCAGCAGTTACATGGGGGCGTACAATGAGCAGTTCTTC. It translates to CASSYMGAYNEQFF.